This TCR beta chain was profiled in a study of T cell responses to AZD1222 COVID-19 vaccine. The CDR3 has 17 amino acids. Germline loops: CDR1 SGHDN, CDR2 FVKESK. Trimming took 4 bases from V and 4 from J; bases not matched to a gene: 13. Regarding the study as a whole: Sampling captured repertoires only after the peak T cell response. Reportedly, nearly half of unique spike TCRs recognized epitopes outside B.1.351/B.1.1.7 mutations.

Note on this clone: Its specificity is unknown.

Produced via immunoSEQ multiplex PCR; TCRdb's table is partial and in-frame only. The sample includes 70,000 to 100,000 clones, roughly 88% of them seen just once. The TCR comes from an adult who received the AZD1222 COVID-19 vaccine. Material: peripheral blood, obtained 28 days after the second AZD1222 dose. V and J are TRBV14 and TRBJ1-2; 9 bases are a match to TRBD1. The CDR3 is CASSPSDGGTGIYGYTF. The CDR3 region has the DNA TGTGCCAGCAGCCCCTCAGACGGCGGGACAGGGATCTATGGCTACACCTTC.